This T cell receptor beta chain was sequenced during a study of shared clonotypes between healthy human individuals. This CDR3 is built from 15 residues. Germline-derived CDR1 and CDR2 are SGHRS and YFSETQ. Trimming left V 4 bases short and J 2 bases short, with 13 bases between. A CD45RA-negative memory subset and a CD45RA+ naive subset were separated from the CD4+ cells. Produced via immunoSEQ multiplex PCR; TCRdb's table is partial and in-frame only. Here the sample spans about 2.3 million clones, approximately 93% being singletons. This TCR came from a man aged 18-30 years in good health. Some clones in this sample may be carry-over from other donors' samples. The V gene is TRBV5-1, the J gene TRBJ1-5; the D is unclear. Sample: naive CD4+ T cells from PBMCs. The subset was: CD45RA+ positively selected. CDR3 sequence (DNA): TGCGCCAGCAGCCCGGGTGCGGAGGGCAATCAGCCCCAGCATTTT. It translates to CASSPGAEGNQPQHF.